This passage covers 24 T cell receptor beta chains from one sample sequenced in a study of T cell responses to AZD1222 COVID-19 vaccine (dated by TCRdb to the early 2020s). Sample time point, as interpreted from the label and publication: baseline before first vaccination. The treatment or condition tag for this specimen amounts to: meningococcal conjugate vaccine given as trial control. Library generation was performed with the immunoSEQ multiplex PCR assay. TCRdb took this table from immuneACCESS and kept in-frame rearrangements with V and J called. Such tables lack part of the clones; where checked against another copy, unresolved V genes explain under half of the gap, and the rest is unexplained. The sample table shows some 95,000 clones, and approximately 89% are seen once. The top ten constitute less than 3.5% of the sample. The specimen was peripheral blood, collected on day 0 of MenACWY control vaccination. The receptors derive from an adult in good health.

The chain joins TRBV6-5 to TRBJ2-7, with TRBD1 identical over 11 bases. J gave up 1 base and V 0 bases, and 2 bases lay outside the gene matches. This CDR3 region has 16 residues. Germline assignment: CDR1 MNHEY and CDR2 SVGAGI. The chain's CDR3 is CASSYSGQGGSYEQYF. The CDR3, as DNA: TGTGCCAGCAGTTACTCGGGACAGGGGGGGTCCTACGAGCAGTACTTC.

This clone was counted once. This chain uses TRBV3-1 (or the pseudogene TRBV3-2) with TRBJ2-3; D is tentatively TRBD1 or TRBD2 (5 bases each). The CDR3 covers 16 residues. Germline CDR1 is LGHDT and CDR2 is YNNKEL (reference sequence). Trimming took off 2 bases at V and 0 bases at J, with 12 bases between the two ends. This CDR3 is CASSQLGVTSTDTQYF. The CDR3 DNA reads TGTGCCAGCAGCCAACTGGGGGTGACTAGCACAGATACGCAGTATTTT.

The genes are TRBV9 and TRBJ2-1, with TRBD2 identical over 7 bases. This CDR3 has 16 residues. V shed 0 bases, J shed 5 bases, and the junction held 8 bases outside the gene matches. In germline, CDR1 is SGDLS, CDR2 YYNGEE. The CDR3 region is CASSVGPRGVNNEQFF. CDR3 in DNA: TGTGCCAGCAGCGTAGGCCCTCGGGGGGTGAACAATGAGCAGTTCTTC.

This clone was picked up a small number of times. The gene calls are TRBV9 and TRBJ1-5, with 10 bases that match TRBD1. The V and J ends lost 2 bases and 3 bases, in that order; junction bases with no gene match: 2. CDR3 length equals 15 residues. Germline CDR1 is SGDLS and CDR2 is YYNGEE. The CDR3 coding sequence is TGTGCCAGCAGCGTCGGACAGGGGGACAATCAGCCCCAGCATTTT. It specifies CASSVGQGDNQPQHF.

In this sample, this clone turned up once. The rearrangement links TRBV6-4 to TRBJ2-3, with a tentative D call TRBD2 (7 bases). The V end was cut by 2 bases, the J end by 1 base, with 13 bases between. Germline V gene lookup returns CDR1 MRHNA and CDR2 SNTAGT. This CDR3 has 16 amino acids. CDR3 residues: CASSDGRGAGTDTQYF. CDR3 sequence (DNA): TGTGCCAGCAGTGACGGTCGGGGGGCCGGCACAGATACGCAGTATTTT.

Here the CDR3 reads CASSDGVGQPQHF. DNA for the CDR3: TGTGCCAGCAGTGACGGGGTCGGACAGCCCCAGCATTTT. This chain uses TRBV6-4 with TRBJ1-5; unclear D gene. Deletions cut 2 bases from V and 7 bases from J, with 9 bases between. Germline CDR1 is MRHNA and CDR2 is SNTAGT. This CDR3 has 13 residues.

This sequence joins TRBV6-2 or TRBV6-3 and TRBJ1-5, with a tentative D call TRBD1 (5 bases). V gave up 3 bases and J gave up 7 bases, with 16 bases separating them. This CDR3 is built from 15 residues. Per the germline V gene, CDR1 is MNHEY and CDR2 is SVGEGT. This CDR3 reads CASSYTLAGIQPQHF. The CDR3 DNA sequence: TGTGCCAGCAGTTATACTCTAGCAGGGATCCAGCCCCAGCATTTT.

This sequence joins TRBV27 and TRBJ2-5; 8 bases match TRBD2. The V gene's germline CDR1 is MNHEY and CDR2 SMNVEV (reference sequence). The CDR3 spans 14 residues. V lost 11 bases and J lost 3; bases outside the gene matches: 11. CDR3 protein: CAARGGAEEETQYF. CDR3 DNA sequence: TGTGCCGCCCGGGGGGGGGCGGAAGAAGAGACCCAGTACTTC.

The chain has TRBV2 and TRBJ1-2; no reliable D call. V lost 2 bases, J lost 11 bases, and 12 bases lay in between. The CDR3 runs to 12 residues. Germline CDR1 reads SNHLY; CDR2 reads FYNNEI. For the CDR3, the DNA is TGTGCCAGCAGTGAAAGGAGACGCGGATACACCTTC. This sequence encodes CASSERRRGYTF.

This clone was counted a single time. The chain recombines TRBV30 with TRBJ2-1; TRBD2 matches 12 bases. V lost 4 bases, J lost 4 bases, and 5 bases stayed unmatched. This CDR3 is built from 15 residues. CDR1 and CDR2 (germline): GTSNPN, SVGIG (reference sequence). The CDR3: CAWNRLAGEYNEQFF. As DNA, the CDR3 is TGTGCCTGGAATAGACTAGCGGGGGAATACAATGAGCAGTTCTTC.

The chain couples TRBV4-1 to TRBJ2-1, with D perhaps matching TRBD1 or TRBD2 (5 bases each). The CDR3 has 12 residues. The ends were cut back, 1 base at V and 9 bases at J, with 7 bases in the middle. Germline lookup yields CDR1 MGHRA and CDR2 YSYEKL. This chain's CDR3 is CASSQGGVEQFF. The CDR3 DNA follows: TGCGCCAGCAGCCAAGGAGGGGTTGAGCAGTTCTTC.

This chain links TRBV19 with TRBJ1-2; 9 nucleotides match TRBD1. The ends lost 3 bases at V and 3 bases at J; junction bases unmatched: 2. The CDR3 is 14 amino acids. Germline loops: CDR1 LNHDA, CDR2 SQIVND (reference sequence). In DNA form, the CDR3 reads TGTGCCAGTAGTATTTGGGACAGGGACTATGGCTACACCTTC. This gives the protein CASSIWDRDYGYTF.

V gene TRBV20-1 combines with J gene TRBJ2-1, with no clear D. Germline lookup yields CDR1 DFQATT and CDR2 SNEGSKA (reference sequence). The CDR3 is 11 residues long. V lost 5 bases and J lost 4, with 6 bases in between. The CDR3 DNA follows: TGCAGTGCTGCGGTTTACAATGAGCAGTTCTTC. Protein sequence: CSAAVYNEQFF.

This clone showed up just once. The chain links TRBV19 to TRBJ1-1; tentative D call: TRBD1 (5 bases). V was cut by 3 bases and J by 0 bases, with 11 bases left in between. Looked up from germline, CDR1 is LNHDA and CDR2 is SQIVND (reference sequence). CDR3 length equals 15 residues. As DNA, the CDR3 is TGTGCCAGTAGTATCACAGGTTGGGTGAACACTGAAGCTTTCTTT. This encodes CASSITGWVNTEAFF.

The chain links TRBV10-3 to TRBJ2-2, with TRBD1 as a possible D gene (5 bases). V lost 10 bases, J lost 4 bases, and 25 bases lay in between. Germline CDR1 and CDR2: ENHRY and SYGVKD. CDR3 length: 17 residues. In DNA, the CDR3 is TGTGCCAAACCTGCGCCGAGTAGGGGCCGGGTCACCGGGGAGCTGTTTTTT. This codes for CAKPAPSRGRVTGELFF.

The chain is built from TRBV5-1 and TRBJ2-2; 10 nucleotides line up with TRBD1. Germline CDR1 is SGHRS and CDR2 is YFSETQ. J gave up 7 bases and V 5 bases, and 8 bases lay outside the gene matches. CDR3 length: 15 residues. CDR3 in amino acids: CASRSGTGVHGELFF. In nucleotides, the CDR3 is TGCGCCAGCAGGTCCGGGACAGGGGTCCACGGGGAGCTGTTTTTT.

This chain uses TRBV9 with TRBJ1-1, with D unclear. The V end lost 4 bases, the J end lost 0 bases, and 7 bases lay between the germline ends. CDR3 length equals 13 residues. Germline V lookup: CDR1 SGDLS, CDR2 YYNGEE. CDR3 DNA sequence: TGTGCCAGCAGCCCCAGGTTGAACACTGAAGCTTTCTTT. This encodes CASSPRLNTEAFF.

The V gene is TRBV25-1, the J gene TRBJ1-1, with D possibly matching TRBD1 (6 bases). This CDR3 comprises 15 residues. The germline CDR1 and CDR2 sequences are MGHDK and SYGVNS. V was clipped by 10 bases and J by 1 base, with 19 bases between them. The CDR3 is CATRMAGGWNTEAFF. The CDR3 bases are TGTGCCACCCGAATGGCTGGGGGCTGGAACACTGAAGCTTTCTTT.

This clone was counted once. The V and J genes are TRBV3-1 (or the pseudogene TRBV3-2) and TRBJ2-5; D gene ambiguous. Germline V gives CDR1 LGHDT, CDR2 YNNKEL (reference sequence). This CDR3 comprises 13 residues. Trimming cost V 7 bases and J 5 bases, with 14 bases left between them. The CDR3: CASTDRVVETQYF. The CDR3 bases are TGTGCCAGCACAGACCGGGTGGTGGAGACCCAGTACTTC.

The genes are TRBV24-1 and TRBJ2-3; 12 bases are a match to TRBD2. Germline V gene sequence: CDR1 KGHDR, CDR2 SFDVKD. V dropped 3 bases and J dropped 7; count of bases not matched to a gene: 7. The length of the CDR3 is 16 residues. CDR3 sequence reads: CATSDASGGASYTQYF. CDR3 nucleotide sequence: TGTGCCACCAGTGATGCTAGCGGGGGGGCTTCCTATACGCAGTATTTT.

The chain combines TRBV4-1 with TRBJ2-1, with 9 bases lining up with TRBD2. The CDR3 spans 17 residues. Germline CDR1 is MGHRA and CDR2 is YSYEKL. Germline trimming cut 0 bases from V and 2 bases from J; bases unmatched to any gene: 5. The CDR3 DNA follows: TGCGCCAGCAGCCAAGATGGGCGGGGGGGCCCCTACAATGAGCAGTTCTTC. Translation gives CASSQDGRGGPYNEQFF.

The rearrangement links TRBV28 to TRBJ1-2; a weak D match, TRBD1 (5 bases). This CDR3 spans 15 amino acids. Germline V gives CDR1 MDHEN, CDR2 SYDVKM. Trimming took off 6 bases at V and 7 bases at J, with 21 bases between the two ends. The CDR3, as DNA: TGTGCCAGCAGCATTCCCTTTGAGAGGGGTCGTGGCTACACCTTC. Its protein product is CASSIPFERGRGYTF.

The CDR3 sequence is CASSQGSDYEQYF. Written as DNA, the CDR3 is TGCGCCAGCAGCCAAGGCTCGGACTACGAGCAGTACTTC. The chain combines TRBV4-3 with TRBJ2-7; D is ambiguous. Germline V gene sequence: CDR1 LGHNA, CDR2 YSLEER. This CDR3 spans 13 amino acids. V lost 1 base and J 3 bases, leaving 7 bases between the germline ends.

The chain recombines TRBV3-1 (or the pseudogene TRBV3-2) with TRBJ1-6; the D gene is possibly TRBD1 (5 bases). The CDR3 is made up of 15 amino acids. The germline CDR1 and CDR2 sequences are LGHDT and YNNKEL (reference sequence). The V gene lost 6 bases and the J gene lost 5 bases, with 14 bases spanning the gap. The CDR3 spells CASRTGTRDNSPLHF. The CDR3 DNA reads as TGTGCCAGCAGGACCGGGACTCGAGATAATTCACCCCTCCACTTT.